The text below deals with one TCR beta chain. Antigen specificity is unknown. V was cut by 0 bases and J by 3 bases, with 9 bases left in between. The CDR3 is 14 residues long. Germline V gene sequence: CDR1 SEHNR, CDR2 FQNEAQ (reference sequence). The data are from a study of OX40 agonist ivuxolimab in advanced cancers. Study-wide points: Those patients achieving a partial response at 0.1-3.0 mg/kg showed among the lowest clonal expansion. On average, CD8+ T cells had more expanded clones than CD4+.

Clones were read by immunoSEQ multiplex PCR, and TCRdb kept only the in-frame ones, dropping some. The sample records roughly 81,000 clones, 80% to 90% being singletons. The source was CD4+ or CD8+ T cells sorted from blood, collected in a trial of the OX40 agonist ivuxolimab. The chain links TRBV7-9 to TRBJ2-7; D is unclear. This clonotype originated in an adult with an advanced solid tumor such as melanoma, head and neck, liver or kidney cancer. CDR3 region: CASSLAPPVYEQYF. The DNA of the CDR3 is TGTGCCAGCAGCTTAGCTCCCCCCGTCTACGAGCAGTACTTC.